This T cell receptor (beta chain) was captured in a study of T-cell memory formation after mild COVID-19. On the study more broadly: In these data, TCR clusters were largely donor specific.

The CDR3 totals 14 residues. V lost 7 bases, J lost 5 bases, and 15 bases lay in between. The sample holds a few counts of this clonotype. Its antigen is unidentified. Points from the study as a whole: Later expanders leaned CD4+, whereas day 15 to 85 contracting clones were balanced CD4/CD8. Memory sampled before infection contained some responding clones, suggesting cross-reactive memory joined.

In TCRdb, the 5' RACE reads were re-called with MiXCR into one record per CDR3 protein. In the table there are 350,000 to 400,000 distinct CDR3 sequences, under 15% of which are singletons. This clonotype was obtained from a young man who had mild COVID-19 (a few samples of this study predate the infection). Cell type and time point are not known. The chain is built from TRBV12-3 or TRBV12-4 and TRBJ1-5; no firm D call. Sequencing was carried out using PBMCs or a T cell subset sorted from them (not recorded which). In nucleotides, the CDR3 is TGTGCCAGCACCCCGGGGAATTGGGATCAGCCCCAGCATTTT. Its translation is CASTPGNWDQPQHF.